This paragraph covers one TCR beta chain sequence. This clone's antigen is unknown. Per-base qualities were not stored, and no clone one base away is much larger. The trim is 1 base for V and 3 bases for J, with a gap of 6 bases between the germline ends. The germline V gene supplies CDR1 SGHVS and CDR2 FNYEAQ. The CDR3 spans 13 residues, from the cysteine through the phenylalanine. The only DNA kept is the CDR3, 39 bases in frame from the first base. The entry originates in a study of blood T cell repertoires in COVID-19 (dated by TCRdb to about 2020). Turning to the overall study: Samples from collaborators originated in the United States, Italy and Spain and spanned both the acute and convalescent phases of COVID-19. The prospective study material was composed of cDNA or gDNA derived from T cells, B-cell-depleted T cells, or PBMCs. The dataset comprised deeply sampled blood TCRbeta repertoires from subjects exposed to, actively infected with, or recovered from COVID-19. The repertoires were released in a freely available public database intended as a resource for research on the immune response to SARS-CoV-2. Samples were obtained from the ongoing ImmuneRACE study (first 160 participants) and from 1,254 subjects provided by 6 global collaborators. Sample metadata almost always included a de-identified subject ID, COVID-19 status, age in years and sex. Where available, HLA class I and class II types were taken from metadata supplied by the sample provider and were not determined by assay-based typing. Overall results and qualifications from the work: The quantity of clinical and demographic metadata differed by source and by participant and was supplied without curation.

TCRbeta CDR3 regions were amplified from genomic DNA by means of the immunoSEQ Assay, a bias-controlled multiplex PCR. The study's own analysis went as follows. Nucleated cell counts per sample were estimated from amplification of reference gene primers within the assay. To quantify the absolute abundance of each unique TCRbeta CDR3 rearrangement, sequence reads were collapsed and filtered. For each sample, productive Simpson clonality was calculated as the square root of Simpson's diversity index across productive rearrangements. TCRdb holds this immuneACCESS table with in-frame rearrangements only. Some clones are missing; in checked studies, unresolved V genes explain under half, and the rest has no known cause. V and J calls and clone size are copied from that table; D and trimming were computed from the DNA. The sample table records under 150,000 clones; 75% to 80% of these occur just once. 2.5% to 3% of the sample rests with the top ten.

Participants in the prospective study were aged roughly 18 to 100 years, lived in 20 to 25 United States geographic areas, and enrolled through a virtual design. Cohort assignment in the prospective study relied on participant-reported clinical history from a screening survey and a study questionnaire. Recovered participants in ImmuneRACE Cohort 3 were defined as having two consecutive negative NP/OP PCR tests, clearance from a healthcare professional, or resolution of symptoms. In the prospective study, whole blood, serum and a nasopharyngeal or oropharyngeal swab were collected from each participant by mobile phlebotomists. Participants in the prospective study had the option to provide additional blood draws and questionnaires over a roughly 2-month period. Before DNA extraction, prospective study blood samples were shipped either frozen or at room temperature.

This clonotype was obtained from a woman aged 45-65 years who had recovered from COVID-19. Source material: PBMCs or T cells enriched from blood (not recorded which). Rearrangement joined TRBV7-6 to TRBJ1-1; no D gene call is confident. The CDR3 here reads CASSLVADTEAFF. The sequenced DNA is TGTGCCAGCAGCTTAGTTGCAGACACTGAAGCTTTCTTT.